Detailed here is one T cell receptor (beta chain). No antigen is known for it. The sample holds no much larger clone one base away, and base qualities are not on file. This entry is derived from a study of multiple sclerosis patients with progressive multifocal leukoencephalopathy (dated by TCRdb to between 2018 and 2020). Background on the whole study: Peripheral T and B cells were examined in MS patients who went on to develop PML (4 under natalizumab, 1 after alemtuzumab) as well as in treated patients who did not. A couple of patients on natalizumab who later developed PML were tracked over time from before therapy, through 6 and 12 months, up to PML onset. The study was designed to detect JC virus-specific or public T-cell expansions arising at the time of PML onset.

Amplification of TRB CDR3 regions from genomic DNA was performed at survey-level depth using the immunoSEQ two-step multiplex PCR. To estimate template counts and remove amplification bias, each PCR was spiked with synthetic inline TR CDR3 controls covering all V-J pairings. Reads went through processing to reduce amplification and sequencing bias, and quantification was done against synthetic TR CDR3 analogs. Concerning the study's data processing: Raw data were processed in ImmunoSEQ Analyzer, removing out-of-frame sequences and CDR3s with stop codons, and genes were named by IMGT nomenclature. Normalized Shannon entropy, defined as 1 minus Pielou's evenness, was used to summarize repertoire diversity. TRB sequences were treated as identical only when sharing V gene, J gene and CDR3. Public PML clonotypes were CDR3s found in two or more PML-onset samples but not found earlier, in controls, or in public databases. Positional CDR3 amino acid composition was analyzed in Skylign with the observed count method. TCRdb holds this immuneACCESS table with in-frame rearrangements only. Some clones are missing; in checked studies, unresolved V genes explain under half, and the rest has no known cause. The D gene and trimming were derived from the DNA, and the V and J assignments and clone size from that table. A total of some 28,000 clones appear in this sample, nearly 90% of them only once. The ten largest clones take up approximately 1.3% of the sample.

Points the paper makes about the study in general: Although TRB clones above 0.5% frequency turned up only in PML patients, the clones expanded at PML onset were already present before and during natalizumab therapy. Analysis was limited to peripheral blood, even though cerebrospinal fluid or brain lymphocytes might be more informative for natalizumab-associated PML. With only a small, descriptive cohort, it remained unclear whether the findings reflect JC virus infection or general immunocompromise. In most PML patients, lower normalized Shannon entropy suggested less diverse TRB repertoires, while the natalizumab-treated controls had values close to 1. No common TRBV or TRBJ gene usage or preferential TRBV-TRBJ pairings were detected when PML developed.

The germline V gene provides CDR1 SQVTM and CDR2 ANQGSEA. V has 7 bases trimmed and J has 0 bases trimmed; junction bases matching no gene number 11. The CDR3 runs 15 residues from the cysteine to the phenylalanine. Only the CDR3 region is kept as DNA, spanning 45 bases read in frame from base 1. The label giving this sample's time point can be read as: approximately 12 months of natalizumab therapy. In the paper's terms, the treatment or condition label means: on natalizumab therapy at sampling. Four or five natalizumab-treated MS patients who did not develop PML were used as controls and were sampled longitudinally. All listed patients had previously received interferon beta, and all PML patients were female. Blood samples at T1 and T2 were obtained at 6 and 12 months of natalizumab therapy, respectively. Isolation of peripheral blood mononuclear cells was performed by Ficoll-Hypaque density gradient centrifugation.

Rearrangement joined TRBV29-1 to TRBJ1-1; 7 junctional bases match TRBD1. The sample was PBMCs, taken from a patient treated with natalizumab. This TCR derives from a human donor with multiple sclerosis. The CDR3 protein sequence reads: CSAESRDSLNTEAFF. The DNA reads TGCAGCGCCGAATCGCGGGACAGCTTGAACACTGAAGCTTTCTTT.